The entry below describes one T cell receptor (beta chain). Its antigen is as yet unknown. The length of the CDR3 is 14 residues. Germline loops: CDR1 LNHDA, CDR2 SQIVND (reference sequence). The germline V and J ends were trimmed by 7 bases and 4 bases, with 14 bases remaining between them. TCRdb used MiXCR to reprocess the reads, holding one entry per CDR3 protein. The table includes about 320,000 distinct CDR3 sequences, 9% to 9.5% detected once. The record originates from a study of T cell repertoires in cytomegalovirus infection. Study details: Public TCR beta signatures marked donors with CMV infection and the matching HLA.

Study findings and constraints: Cumulative frequency of public TCR beta families picked out carriers of CMV plus the relevant HLA. In two of eight donors, the top clonotype was HLA-C-restricted CMV-specific.

Material: PBMCs. The sequence was collected from a human donor in good health (CMV status not recorded). Some clones in this sample may be carry-over from other donors' samples. The chain has TRBV19 and TRBJ1-5, with D perhaps matching TRBD1 (6 bases). The CDR3 DNA follows: TGTGCCAGTAAGGGGTCAGACAGGAATCAGCCCCAGCATTTT. Amino acids: CASKGSDRNQPQHF.